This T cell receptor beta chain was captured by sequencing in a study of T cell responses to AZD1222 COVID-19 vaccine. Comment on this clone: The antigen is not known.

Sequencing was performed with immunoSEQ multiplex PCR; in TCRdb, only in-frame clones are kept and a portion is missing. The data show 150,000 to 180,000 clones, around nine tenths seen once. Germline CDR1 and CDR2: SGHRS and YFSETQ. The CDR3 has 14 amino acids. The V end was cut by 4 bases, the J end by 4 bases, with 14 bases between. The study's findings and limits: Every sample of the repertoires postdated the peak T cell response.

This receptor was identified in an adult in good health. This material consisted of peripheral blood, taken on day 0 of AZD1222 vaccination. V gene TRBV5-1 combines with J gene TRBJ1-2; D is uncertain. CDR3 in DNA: TGCGCCAGCAGCCCCCGGACCGGCTTCTATGGCTACACCTTC. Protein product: CASSPRTGFYGYTF. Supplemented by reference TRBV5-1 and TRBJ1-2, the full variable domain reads KAGVTQTPRYLIKTRGQQVTLSCSPISGHRSVSWYQQTPGQGLQFLFEYFSETQRNKGNFPGRFSGRQFSNSRSEMNVSTLELGDSALYLCASSPRTGFYGYTFGSGTRLTVV.